One and the same sample provided the 3 T cell receptor beta chains below, sequenced in a study of early T cells in non-severe SARS-CoV-2 infection. TCRdb ran MiXCR on the 5' RACE reads and lists one entry per CDR3 protein. The sample holds roughly 54,000 distinct CDR3 sequences; roughly 7.1% are singletons and the top ten take over 9.5%. The material sequenced was whole blood, taken at baseline. These receptors originate from an adult who was a healthcare worker with PCR-confirmed SARS-CoV-2 infection or an uninfected control (not recorded which).

This clonotype was detected only a few times. The V call is TRBV24-1, the J call TRBJ2-2, with D perhaps TRBD2 (6 bases). The CDR3 has 14 residues. Germline V gene data show CDR1 as KGHDR and CDR2 as SFDVKD. V was pared by 5 bases and J by 4 bases, with 10 bases between. CDR3 residues: CATSVRGSTGELFF. Written as DNA, the CDR3 is TGTGCCACCAGTGTTCGGGGGAGCACCGGGGAGCTGTTTTTT.

This clonotype has only a few counts. V is TRBV6-6 and J is TRBJ1-1; D unclear. V shed 2 bases and J shed 3 bases, with 7 bases lying between them. Germline lookup yields CDR1 MNHNY and CDR2 SVGAGI (reference sequence). The CDR3 is 13 amino acids. CDR3 in amino acids: CASSYGQDTEAFF. The CDR3 DNA reads TGTGCCAGCAGTTACGGGCAGGACACTGAAGCTTTCTTT.

This clonotype has a count of ten or more. The chain employs TRBV7-2 and TRBJ2-1, with TRBD2 matching 11 bases. The CDR3 has 15 amino acids. Germline-derived CDR1 and CDR2 are SGHTA and FQGNSA. The V segment lost 1 base and the J segment 10 bases; nucleotides outside the gene matches: 6. The CDR3 spells CASSLELAGASEQFF. The CDR3, as DNA: TGTGCCAGCAGCTTAGAACTAGCGGGAGCATCGGAGCAGTTCTTC.